The 11 T cell receptor beta chains listed next were all sequenced from one sample in a study of T-cell reconstitution after alpha-beta-depleted transplantation in children. Unique molecular identifiers were used to barcode this TCRbeta library. TCRdb passed the PCR reads through MiXCR, listing each CDR3 protein once. This table has some 600,000 distinct CDR3 sequences, roughly 15% appearing once. Source: PBMCs from the stem cell graft donor, taken from the stem cell graft. These receptors were collected from a human donor who donated a stem cell graft to a child with acute myeloid leukemia.

There are many counts of this clonotype. V gene TRBV5-1 combines with J gene TRBJ1-2; the D is unclear. CDR3 length equals 16 residues. V dropped 3 bases and J dropped 4 bases, with 19 bases sitting between them. The germline gives CDR1 SGHRS, CDR2 YFSETQ. DNA of the CDR3: TGCGCCAGCAGCTCCGAAGGCAACGGCATGGTCTATGGCTACACCTTC. Amino acids: CASSSEGNGMVYGYTF.

This clonotype was counted many times. V usage is TRBV20-1 and J usage is TRBJ2-7; 9 bases agree with TRBD1. V shed 1 base and J 2 bases; nucleotides not matched to a gene: 6. Germline CDR1 reads DFQATT; CDR2 reads SNEGSKA (reference sequence). The CDR3 contains 15 residues. CDR3 nucleotide sequence: TGCAGTGCTAGAGGCCGGGACAGGGACCCCTACGAGCAGTACGTC. Translation: CSARGRDRDPYEQYV.

This clonotype was seen more than once but under ten times. Here the CDR3 reads CASSSTRGTDTQYF. In DNA form, the CDR3 reads TGTGCCAGCAGCTCTACTCGGGGCACAGATACGCAGTATTTT. The V and J genes are TRBV7-9 and TRBJ2-3; D unclear. CDR3 length: 14 residues. Trimming removed 4 bases at V and 1 base at J, with 9 bases between. The germline V gene encodes CDR1 SEHNR and CDR2 FQNEAQ (reference sequence).

This clonotype occurred many times. The chain employs TRBV10-3 and TRBJ1-2, with D uncertain. The germline V gene has CDR1 ENHRY and CDR2 SYGVKD. CDR3 size: 14 residues. Deletions cut 2 bases from V and 8 bases from J, with 15 bases between. The CDR3 sequence is CAISERTDFEGYTF. The CDR3, as DNA: TGTGCCATCAGTGAGAGGACGGACTTCGAGGGCTACACCTTC.

This clonotype was detected a few times. The rearrangement uses TRBV5-1 and TRBJ2-3, with a weak D call TRBD2 (5 bases). V gave up 0 bases and J gave up 1 base, with 12 bases separating them. This CDR3 is 16 amino acids long. Germline V gene data show CDR1 as SGHRS and CDR2 as YFSETQ. CDR3 bases: TGCGCCAGCAGCTTGGCGCAGAGGGTCGGCACAGATACGCAGTATTTT. It translates to CASSLAQRVGTDTQYF.

This clonotype was counted only a few times. The chain is built from TRBV7-9 and TRBJ2-1; 7 bases are shared with TRBD1. Germline lookup yields CDR1 SEHNR and CDR2 FQNEAQ (reference sequence). CDR3 length: 15 residues. V gave up 3 bases and J gave up 4 bases; unmatched junction bases: 6. In nucleotides, the CDR3 is TGTGCCAGCAGCTTCGACAGGGAATCGTACAATGAGCAGTTCTTC. It specifies CASSFDRESYNEQFF.

The rearrangement uses TRBV18 and TRBJ1-1; perhaps TRBD1 as D (5 bases). Germline lookup yields CDR1 KGHSH and CDR2 LQKENI. The CDR3 spans 14 residues. Deletions cut 4 bases from V and 4 bases from J, with 13 bases between. The CDR3 sequence: CASSRVGPGTEAFF. CDR3 DNA sequence: TGTGCCAGCTCACGCGTGGGGCCGGGCACTGAAGCTTTCTTT.

Notes on this clonotype: A read error may explain this, as a much larger clone is one base away. The gene calls are TRBV5-1 and TRBJ2-3, with TRBD2 as a possible D gene (6 bases). Germline V CDR1 and CDR2: SGHRS, YFSETQ. The CDR3 sequence is 14 residues long. V lost 4 bases to trimming and J lost 6 bases, with 15 bases between them. CDR3 DNA sequence: TGCGCCAGCAGCCCGGGAGTTGGATGGGATACGCAGTATTTT. Residues: CASSPGVGWDTQYF.

The table lists this clonotype with many counts. The J gene is TRBJ2-5, the V gene TRBV12-3 or TRBV12-4; 9 bases are a match to TRBD2. This CDR3 comprises 13 residues. V lost 5 bases, J lost 4 bases, and 2 bases stayed unmatched. The CDR3 spells CASSLTSGETQYF. The CDR3 DNA sequence: TGTGCCAGCAGTCTGACTAGCGGAGAGACCCAGTACTTC.

The chain employs TRBV28 and TRBJ1-5, with unresolved D. Trimming shortened V by 1 base and J by 9 bases, and 13 bases separated the two germline ends. The length of the CDR3 is 14 residues. Looked up from germline, CDR1 is MDHEN and CDR2 is SYDVKM. In nucleotides, the CDR3 is TGTGCCAGCAGTTTATCCGGGCCCGAGACGCCCCAGCATTTT. Translation gives CASSLSGPETPQHF.

In this sample, this clonotype turned up many times. The rearrangement uses TRBV5-6 and TRBJ2-7; D call uncertain. Germline V gene sequence: CDR1 SGHDT, CDR2 YYEEEE. V was pared by 0 bases and J by 1 base, with 17 bases between. The CDR3 sequence is 17 residues long. The chain's CDR3 is CASSLGFGPEISYEQYV. In DNA form, the CDR3 reads TGTGCCAGCAGCTTGGGCTTTGGACCCGAAATTTCCTACGAGCAGTACGTC.